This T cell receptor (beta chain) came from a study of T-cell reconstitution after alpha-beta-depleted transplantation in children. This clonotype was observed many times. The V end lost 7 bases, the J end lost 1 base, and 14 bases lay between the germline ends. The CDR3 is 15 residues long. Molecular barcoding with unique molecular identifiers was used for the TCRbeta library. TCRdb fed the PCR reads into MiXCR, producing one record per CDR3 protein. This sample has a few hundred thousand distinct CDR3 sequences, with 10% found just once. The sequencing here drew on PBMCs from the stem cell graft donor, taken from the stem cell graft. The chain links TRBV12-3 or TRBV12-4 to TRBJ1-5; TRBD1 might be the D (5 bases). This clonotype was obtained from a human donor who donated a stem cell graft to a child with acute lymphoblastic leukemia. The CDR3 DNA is TGTGCCAGCACCTGGGAGGGGATAAGCAATCAGCCCCAGCATTTT. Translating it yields CASTWEGISNQPQHF.